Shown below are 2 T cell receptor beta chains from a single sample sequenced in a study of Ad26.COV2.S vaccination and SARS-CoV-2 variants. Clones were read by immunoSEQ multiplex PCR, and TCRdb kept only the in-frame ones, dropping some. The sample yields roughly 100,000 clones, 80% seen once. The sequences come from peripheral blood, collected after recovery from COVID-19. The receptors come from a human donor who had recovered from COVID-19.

The chain's CDR3 is CATKGQGQLRNYEQYF. The CDR3 bases are TGTGCCACTAAAGGACAGGGGCAATTAAGAAACTACGAGCAGTACTTC. The J gene is TRBJ2-7, the V gene TRBV19; 9 nucleotides match TRBD1. The V segment lost 10 bases and the J segment 3 bases; nucleotides outside the gene matches: 16. The CDR3 length is 16 residues. CDR1 and CDR2 (germline): LNHDA, SQIVND (reference sequence).

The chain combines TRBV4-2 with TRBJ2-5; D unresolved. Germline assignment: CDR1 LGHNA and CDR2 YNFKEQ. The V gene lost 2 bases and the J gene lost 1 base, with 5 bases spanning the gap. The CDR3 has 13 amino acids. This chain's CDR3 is CASSQSSQETQYF. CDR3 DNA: TGTGCCAGCAGCCAATCTTCCCAAGAGACCCAGTACTTC.